The 18 T cell receptor beta chains presented below share a single source sample, sequenced in a study of CD8 T cells in Susac syndrome. Random hexamers were used to reverse transcribe the RNA input (roughly 0.5 to 1 ug). One entry per CDR3 protein results from TCRdb running MiXCR on the immunoSEQ multiplex PCR reads. Found here are about 200,000 distinct CDR3 sequences, roughly 95% of them singletons; the top ten hold roughly 0.1%. Sequenced material: CD4+ T cells from PBMCs. These TCRs come from a human donor in good health.

The gene calls are TRBV3-1 and TRBJ2-4; maybe TRBD1 (8 bases). The V gene's germline CDR1 is LGHDT and CDR2 YNNKEL (reference sequence). The CDR3 runs to 15 residues. With 7 bases removed from V and 6 bases from J, the gap between germline ends came to 19 bases. CDR3 loop: CASTGGQGGVNIQYF. CDR3 bases: TGTGCCAGCACCGGCGGACAGGGAGGGGTAAACATTCAGTACTTC.

This chain links TRBV7-2 with TRBJ2-3, with 8 bases matching TRBD1. V was clipped by 3 bases and J by 1 base; unmatched bases: 3. This CDR3 contains 15 residues. Germline assignment: CDR1 SGHTA and CDR2 FQGNSA. The CDR3 loop reads CASSFNRGGTDTQYF. Written as DNA, the CDR3 is TGTGCCAGCAGCTTCAACAGGGGGGGCACAGATACGCAGTATTTT.

This rearrangement joins TRBV27 to TRBJ2-7, with D possibly called TRBD1 or TRBD2 (5 bases each). The CDR3 runs 16 residues. Germline CDR1 MNHEY, CDR2 SMNVEV (reference sequence). The V end was cut by 6 bases, the J end by 3 bases, with 21 bases between. The CDR3 is CASRLYSRGRIYEQYV. In nucleotides, the CDR3 is TGTGCCAGCAGACTTTACTCTCGGGGCAGAATCTACGAGCAGTACGTC.

The chain couples TRBV28 to TRBJ2-7; 11 bases fit TRBD2. Looked up from germline, CDR1 is MDHEN and CDR2 is SYDVKM. V trimming: 5 bases; J trimming: 3 bases; junction bases outside the gene matches: 6. CDR3 length equals 15 residues. CDR3 sequence: CASSDRTSGRYEQYV. The CDR3 coding sequence is TGTGCCAGCAGTGACCGGACTAGCGGGCGCTACGAGCAGTACGTC.

This chain connects TRBV23-1 to TRBJ2-7; D gene ambiguous. TRBV23-1 is assigned to the ORF class and has an uncertain function. The V end lost 1 base, the J end lost 0 bases, and 13 bases lay between the germline ends. The CDR3 loop spans 16 amino acids. The CDR3 DNA follows: TGCGCCAGCAGTCAATTTGATAAAAGGAACTCCTACGAGCAGTACGTC. It yields the protein CASSQFDKRNSYEQYV.

J is TRBJ2-7 and V is TRBV20-1, with 9 bases matching TRBD1. Germline trimming cut 6 bases from V and 0 bases from J; bases unmatched to any gene: 9. Germline V gene data show CDR1 as DFQATT and CDR2 as SNEGSKA (reference sequence). The CDR3 runs 15 residues. CDR3 protein: CSARTGTGFSYEQYF. The DNA for the CDR3 is TGCAGTGCCCGTACCGGGACAGGGTTCTCCTACGAGCAGTACTTC.

As to this clonotype: A junction boundary mismatches the germline segment, possibly from a read error. The chain uses TRBV7-7 and TRBJ2-3; tentatively, D is TRBD2 (6 bases). Germline CDR1 SSHAT, CDR2 FNYEAQ (reference sequence). The CDR3 length is 14 residues. CDR3: CASSLASGADTQYF. CDR3 DNA sequence: TGTGCTAGCAGCTTAGCTTCGGGGGCAGATACGCAGTATTTT.

The chain employs TRBV20-1 and TRBJ2-7, with D possibly matching TRBD1 (6 bases). There are 14 residues in the CDR3. The germline V gene has CDR1 DFQATT and CDR2 SNEGSKA (reference sequence). The V and J ends lost 0 bases and 0 bases respectively, with 9 bases between them. The CDR3 nucleotides read TGCAGTGCTAGAGATGTAGGGGGCTCCTACGAGCAGTACGTC. It translates to CSARDVGGSYEQYV.

The V call is TRBV29-1, the J call TRBJ2-7; 9 bases are shared with TRBD2. The CDR3 totals 15 residues. The germline V gene has CDR1 SQVTM and CDR2 ANQGSEA. V shed 8 bases, J shed 5 bases, and the junction held 16 bases outside the gene matches. The CDR3, as DNA: TGCAGCCCCCGACCCCCTCGGGAGCGGGGGGACGAGCAGTACGTC. Protein product: CSPRPPRERGDEQYV.

The chain carries TRBV21-1 and TRBJ1-1. TRBV21-1 is a known pseudogene. The CDR3 length is 14 residues. CDR3 nucleotide sequence: TGTGCCAGCAGCAAGACGGGGTCTCGCACTGAAGCTTTCTTT. This encodes CASSKTGSRTEAFF.

This clonotype was seen once. DNA of the CDR3: TGTGCCAGCAGCTCACTAGCGGGGGGCCTCGATGAGCAGTTCTTC. Its translation: CASSSLAGGLDEQFF. The chain couples TRBV7-9 to TRBJ2-1; 12 nucleotides line up with TRBD2. V lost 4 bases and J lost 8; bases outside the gene matches: 6. In germline, CDR1 is SEHNR, CDR2 FQNEAQ (reference sequence). The length of the CDR3 is 15 residues. The complete variable domain, with remaining parts taken from reference TRBV7-9 and TRBJ2-1, reads DTGVSQNPRHKITKRGQNVTFRCDPISEHNRLYWYRQTLGQGPEFLTYFQNEAQLEKSRLLSDRFSAERPKGSFSTLEIQRTEQGDSAMYLCASSSLAGGLDEQFFGPGTRLTVL.

The chain recombines TRBV28 with TRBJ2-1, with TRBD1 identical over 7 bases. Trimming took 1 base from V and 8 from J; bases not matched to a gene: 2. The length of the CDR3 is 13 residues. Germline V gives CDR1 MDHEN, CDR2 SYDVKM. CDR3 region: CASSLSDRDEQFF. The CDR3 DNA sequence: TGTGCCAGCAGTTTATCAGACAGGGATGAGCAGTTCTTC.

V is TRBV21-1 and J is TRBJ2-7; the D segment call TRBD1 is taken from the table without a DNA check. TRBV21-1 is given as a pseudogene. The CDR3 is made up of 10 amino acids. This CDR3 is CATRNRVEYV. CDR3 nucleotides: TGTGCCACCCGTAACAGGGTGGAGTACGTC.

CDR3 nucleotides: TGTGCCAGCAGCCCCCGGAGGGGCGGGCGGCAGTTCTTC. This translates into CASSPRRGGRQFF. The rearrangement uses TRBV11-2 and TRBJ2-1, with a tentative D call TRBD2 (6 bases). The germline CDR1 and CDR2 sequences are SGHAT and FQNNGV. The CDR3 sequence is 13 residues long. V dropped 5 bases and J dropped 12 bases, with 17 bases sitting between them.

Only one count was recorded for this clonotype. The V call is TRBV20-1, the J call TRBJ1-3; D gene ambiguous. Germline assignment: CDR1 DFQATT and CDR2 SNEGSKA (reference sequence). The CDR3 runs 15 residues. V was trimmed by 4 bases and J by 0 bases, leaving 13 bases between them. The CDR3 DNA reads TGCAGTGCTACCGGAGGGCTACTCTCTGGAAACACCATATATTTT. It codes for CSATGGLLSGNTIYF.

The gene calls are TRBV28 and TRBJ2-1; a possible D gene is TRBD2 (6 bases). Trimming left V 5 bases short and J 8 bases short, with 13 bases between. In germline, CDR1 is MDHEN, CDR2 SYDVKM. CDR3 size: 13 residues. The CDR3 DNA follows: TGTGCCAGCAGTACTCTAGCGTTCGATGAGCAGTTCTTC. Its protein product is CASSTLAFDEQFF. Combining the CDR3 with reference TRBV28 and TRBJ2-1 gives the whole variable domain DVKVTQSSRYLVKRTGEKVFLECVQDMDHENMFWYRQDPGLGLRLIYFSYDVKMKEKGDIPEGYSVSREKKERFSLILESASTNQTSMYLCASSTLAFDEQFFGPGTRLTVL.

The rearrangement joins TRBV27 to TRBJ2-5; tentative D call: TRBD1 (6 bases). The CDR3 runs to 15 residues. Germline CDR1 reads MNHEY; CDR2 reads SMNVEV (reference sequence). Trimming cost V 4 bases and J 2 bases, with 14 bases left between them. CDR3 sequence reads: CASSSVGAQQETQYF. CDR3 nucleotides: TGTGCCAGCAGTTCGGTGGGGGCGCAGCAAGAGACCCAGTACTTC.

The chain employs TRBV7-9 and TRBJ2-7, with a weak D call TRBD1 (6 bases). The CDR3 extends over 12 amino acids. Germline V gene data show CDR1 as SEHNR and CDR2 as FQNEAQ (reference sequence). The V end lost 4 bases, the J end lost 7 bases, and 11 bases lay between the germline ends. In nucleotides, the CDR3 is TGTGCCAGCAGCTCTACCGACAGGGAGCAGTACGTC. As protein: CASSSTDREQYV.